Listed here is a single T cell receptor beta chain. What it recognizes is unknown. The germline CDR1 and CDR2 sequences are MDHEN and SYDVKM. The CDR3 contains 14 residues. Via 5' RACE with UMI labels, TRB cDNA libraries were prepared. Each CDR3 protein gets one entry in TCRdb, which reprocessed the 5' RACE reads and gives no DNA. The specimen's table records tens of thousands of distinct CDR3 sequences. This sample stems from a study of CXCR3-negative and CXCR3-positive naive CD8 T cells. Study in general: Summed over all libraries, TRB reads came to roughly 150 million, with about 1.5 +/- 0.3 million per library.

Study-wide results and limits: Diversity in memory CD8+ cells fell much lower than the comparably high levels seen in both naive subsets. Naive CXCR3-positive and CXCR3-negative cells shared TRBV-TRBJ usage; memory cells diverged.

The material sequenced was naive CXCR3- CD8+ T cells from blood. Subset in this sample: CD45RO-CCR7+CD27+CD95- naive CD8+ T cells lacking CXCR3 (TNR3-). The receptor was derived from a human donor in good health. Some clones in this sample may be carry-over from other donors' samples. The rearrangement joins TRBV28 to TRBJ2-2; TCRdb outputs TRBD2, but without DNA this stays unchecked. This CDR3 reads CASSPHLGSGELFF. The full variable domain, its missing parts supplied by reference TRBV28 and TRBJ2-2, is DVKVTQSSRYLVKRTGEKVFLECVQDMDHENMFWYRQDPGLGLRLIYFSYDVKMKEKGDIPEGYSVSREKKERFSLILESASTNQTSMYLCASSPHLGSGELFFGEGSRLTVL.